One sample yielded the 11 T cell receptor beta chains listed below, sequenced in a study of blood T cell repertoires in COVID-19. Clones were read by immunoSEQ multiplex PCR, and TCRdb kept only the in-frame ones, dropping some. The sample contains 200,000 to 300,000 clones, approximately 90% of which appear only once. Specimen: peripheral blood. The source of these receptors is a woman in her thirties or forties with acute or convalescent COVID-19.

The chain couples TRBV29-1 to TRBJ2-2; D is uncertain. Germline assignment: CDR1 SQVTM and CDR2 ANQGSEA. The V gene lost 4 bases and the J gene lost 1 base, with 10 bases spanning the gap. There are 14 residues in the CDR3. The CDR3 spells CSVVEPKNTGELFF. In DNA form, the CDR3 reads TGCAGCGTTGTGGAGCCTAAGAACACCGGGGAGCTGTTTTTT.

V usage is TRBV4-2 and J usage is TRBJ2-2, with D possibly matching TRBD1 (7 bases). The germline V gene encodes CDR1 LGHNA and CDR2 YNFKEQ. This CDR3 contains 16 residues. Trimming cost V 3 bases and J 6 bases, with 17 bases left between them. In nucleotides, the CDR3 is TGTGCCAGCAGCCATCCCCCATCAGGGGGGTCCGGGGAGCTGTTTTTT. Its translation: CASSHPPSGGSGELFF.

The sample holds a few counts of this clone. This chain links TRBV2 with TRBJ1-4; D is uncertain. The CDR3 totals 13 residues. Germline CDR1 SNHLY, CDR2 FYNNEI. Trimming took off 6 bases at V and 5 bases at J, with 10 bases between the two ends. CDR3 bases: TGTGCCAGCAGCTTAAAGCCCAATGAAAAACTGTTTTTT. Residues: CASSLKPNEKLFF.

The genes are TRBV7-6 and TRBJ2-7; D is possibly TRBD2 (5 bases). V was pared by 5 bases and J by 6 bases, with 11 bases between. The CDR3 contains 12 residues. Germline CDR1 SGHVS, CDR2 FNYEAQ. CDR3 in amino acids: CASSLNGVEQYV. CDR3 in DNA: TGTGCCAGCAGCCTCAACGGGGTCGAGCAGTACGTC.

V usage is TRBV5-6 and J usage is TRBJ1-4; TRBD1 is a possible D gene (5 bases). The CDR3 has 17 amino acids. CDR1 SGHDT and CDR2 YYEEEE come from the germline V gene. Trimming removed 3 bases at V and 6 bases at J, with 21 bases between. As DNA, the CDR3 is TGTGCCAGCAGCTGGACCAACCGGGGACTGGGGTATGAAAAACTGTTTTTT. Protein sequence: CASSWTNRGLGYEKLFF.

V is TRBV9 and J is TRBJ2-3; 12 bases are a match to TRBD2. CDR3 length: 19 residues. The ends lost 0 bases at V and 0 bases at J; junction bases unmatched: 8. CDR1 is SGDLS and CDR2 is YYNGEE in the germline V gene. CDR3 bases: TGTGCCAGCAGCGTAGACCCTAGCGGGGGGGTTTCTAGCACAGATACGCAGTATTTT. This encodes CASSVDPSGGVSSTDTQYF.

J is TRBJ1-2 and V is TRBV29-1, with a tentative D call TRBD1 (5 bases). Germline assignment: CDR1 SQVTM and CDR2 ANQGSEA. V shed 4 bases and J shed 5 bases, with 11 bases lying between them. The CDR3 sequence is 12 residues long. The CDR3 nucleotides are TGCAGCGTTGTGCGGGGCAGGTATGGCTACACCTTC. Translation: CSVVRGRYGYTF.

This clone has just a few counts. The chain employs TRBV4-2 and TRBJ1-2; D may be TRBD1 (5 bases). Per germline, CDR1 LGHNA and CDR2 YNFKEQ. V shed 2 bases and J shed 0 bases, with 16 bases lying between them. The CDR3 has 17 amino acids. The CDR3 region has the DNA TGTGCCAGCAGCCAAAAGTCCGACAGAAGCCCTAACTATGGCTACACCTTC. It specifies CASSQKSDRSPNYGYTF.

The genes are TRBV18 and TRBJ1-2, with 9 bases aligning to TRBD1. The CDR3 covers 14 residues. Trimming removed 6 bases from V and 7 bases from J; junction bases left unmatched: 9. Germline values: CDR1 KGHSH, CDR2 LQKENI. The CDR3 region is CASSRRTGEGGYTF. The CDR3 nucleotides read TGTGCCAGCTCCCGCAGGACAGGGGAGGGTGGCTACACCTTC.

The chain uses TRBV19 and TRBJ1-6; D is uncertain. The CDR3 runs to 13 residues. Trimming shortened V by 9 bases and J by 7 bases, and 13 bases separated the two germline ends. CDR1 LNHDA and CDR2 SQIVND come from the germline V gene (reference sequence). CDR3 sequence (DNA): TGTGCCAGCCAACAAACAGCAAATTCACCCCTCCACTTT. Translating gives CASQQTANSPLHF.

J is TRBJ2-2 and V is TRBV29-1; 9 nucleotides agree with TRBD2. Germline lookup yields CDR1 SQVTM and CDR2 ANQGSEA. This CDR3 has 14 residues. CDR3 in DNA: TGCAGTGCGGGGGGGCCGCATATGGGCGGGGAGCTGTTTTTT. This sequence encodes CSAGGPHMGGELFF.